This TCR beta chain was retrieved from a study of cytomegalovirus exposure and HLA in healthy donors. Repertoires were generated with immunoSEQ multiplex PCR, while TCRdb's copy carries only in-frame clones and drops some. This sample has more than 55,000 clones, with approximately 90% found just once. In regard to this clone: Its matching antigen is unknown.

The donors were part of the validation cohort, which consisted of some 120 subjects and was separate from the first cohort of 600 to 850 subjects. Germline loops: CDR1 SNHLY, CDR2 FYNNEI. J was trimmed by 2 bases and V by 6 bases; bases with no gene match: 7. The CDR3 contains 16 residues. General observations from the study: Subsequent analysis found a tendency for first-cohort TCR clusters to co-occur within the 110 or so validation repertoires. The study put some 150 TCR beta chains on its list as cytomegalovirus-associated.

This chain links TRBV2 with TRBJ1-5, with 10 bases that match TRBD1. The clonotype comes from a young man in good health and CMV-seronegative. Sequences were obtained from PBMCs. CDR3 loop: CASRATGGAGNQPQHF. The CDR3 DNA is TGTGCCAGCAGGGCGACAGGGGGCGCGGGCAATCAGCCCCAGCATTTT.